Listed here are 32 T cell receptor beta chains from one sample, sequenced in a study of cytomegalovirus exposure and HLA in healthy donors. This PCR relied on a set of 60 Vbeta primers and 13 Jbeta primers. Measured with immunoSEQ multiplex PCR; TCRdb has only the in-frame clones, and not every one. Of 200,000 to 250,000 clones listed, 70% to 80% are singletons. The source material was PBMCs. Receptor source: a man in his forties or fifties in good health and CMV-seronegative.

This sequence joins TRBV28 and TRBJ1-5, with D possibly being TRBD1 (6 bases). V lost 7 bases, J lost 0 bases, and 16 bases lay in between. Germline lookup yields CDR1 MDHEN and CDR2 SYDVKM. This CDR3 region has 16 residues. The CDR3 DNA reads TGTGCCAGCACCCGGACAGTAGACTATAGCAATCAGCCCCAGCATTTT. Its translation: CASTRTVDYSNQPQHF. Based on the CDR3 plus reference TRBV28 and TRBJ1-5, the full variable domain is DVKVTQSSRYLVKRTGEKVFLECVQDMDHENMFWYRQDPGLGLRLIYFSYDVKMKEKGDIPEGYSVSREKKERFSLILESASTNQTSMYLCASTRTVDYSNQPQHFGDGTRLSIL.

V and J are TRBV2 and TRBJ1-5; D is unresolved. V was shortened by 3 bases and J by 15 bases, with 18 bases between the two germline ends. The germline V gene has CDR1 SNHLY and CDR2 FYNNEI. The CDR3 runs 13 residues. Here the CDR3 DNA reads TGTGCCAGCAGTGACGAGGTAGAGGCAGCCCGGCATTTT. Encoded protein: CASSDEVEAARHF.

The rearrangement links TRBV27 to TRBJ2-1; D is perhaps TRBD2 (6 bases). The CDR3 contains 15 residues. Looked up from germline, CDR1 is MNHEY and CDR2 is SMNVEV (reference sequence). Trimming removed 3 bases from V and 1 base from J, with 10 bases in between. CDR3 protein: CASSFWGESYNEQFF. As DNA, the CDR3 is TGTGCCAGCAGTTTTTGGGGGGAGTCCTACAATGAGCAGTTCTTC.

CDR3 residues: CASSWDTYQETQYF. In nucleotides, the CDR3 is TGTGCCAGCAGCTGGGACACCTACCAAGAGACCCAGTACTTC. The rearrangement uses TRBV7-8 and TRBJ2-5; D perhaps matches TRBD1 (6 bases). From germline, CDR1 is SGHVS and CDR2 FQNEAQ. The V end was cut by 4 bases, the J end by 0 bases, with 9 bases between. The CDR3 runs to 14 residues.

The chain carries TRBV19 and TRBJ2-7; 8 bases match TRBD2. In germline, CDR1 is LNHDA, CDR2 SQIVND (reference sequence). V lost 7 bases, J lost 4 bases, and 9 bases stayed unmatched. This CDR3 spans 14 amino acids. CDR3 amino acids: CASNERGSIYEQYF. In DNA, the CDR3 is TGTGCCAGTAACGAGCGGGGGAGCATATACGAGCAGTACTTC.

CDR3 coding DNA: TGTGCCAGCAGCGGCCCACCTGGGAGCGCTGGGGCCAACGTCCTGACTTTC. Its protein is CASSGPPGSAGANVLTF. This rearrangement joins TRBV9 to TRBJ2-6; the D gene is possibly TRBD2 (5 bases). The CDR3 has 17 amino acids. V gave up 3 bases and J gave up 2 bases, with 15 bases separating them. CDR1 is SGDLS and CDR2 is YYNGEE in the germline V gene. The full variable domain, rest sourced from reference TRBV9 and TRBJ2-6, is DSGVTQTPKHLITATGQRVTLRCSPRSGDLSVYWYQQSLDQGLQFLIQYYNGEERAKGNILERFSAQQFPDLHSELNLSSLELGDSALYFCASSGPPGSAGANVLTFGAGSRLTVL.

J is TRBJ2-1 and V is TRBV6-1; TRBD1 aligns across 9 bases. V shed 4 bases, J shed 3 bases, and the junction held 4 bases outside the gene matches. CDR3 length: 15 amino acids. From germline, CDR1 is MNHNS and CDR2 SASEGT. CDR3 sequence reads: CASSVETGGYNEQFF. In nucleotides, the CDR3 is TGTGCCAGCAGTGTCGAGACAGGGGGCTACAATGAGCAGTTCTTC.

The CDR3 DNA sequence: TGCGCCAGCAGCTTCTACGGGGACTCCTACGAGCAGTACTTC. This codes for CASSFYGDSYEQYF. The chain couples TRBV5-1 to TRBJ2-7; TRBD2 is a possible D gene (5 bases). This CDR3 spans 14 amino acids. The germline V gene encodes CDR1 SGHRS and CDR2 YFSETQ. V was clipped by 2 bases and J by 0 bases, with 9 bases between them. Based on the CDR3 plus reference TRBV5-1 and TRBJ2-7, the full variable domain is KAGVTQTPRYLIKTRGQQVTLSCSPISGHRSVSWYQQTPGQGLQFLFEYFSETQRNKGNFPGRFSGRQFSNSRSEMNVSTLELGDSALYLCASSFYGDSYEQYFGPGTRLTVT.

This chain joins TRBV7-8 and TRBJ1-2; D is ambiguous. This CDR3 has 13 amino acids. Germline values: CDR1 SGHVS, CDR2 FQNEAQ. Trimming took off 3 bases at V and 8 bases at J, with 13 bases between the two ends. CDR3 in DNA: TGTGCCAGCAGCTTGGACTCCCGGTCGGGCTACACCTTC. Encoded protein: CASSLDSRSGYTF.

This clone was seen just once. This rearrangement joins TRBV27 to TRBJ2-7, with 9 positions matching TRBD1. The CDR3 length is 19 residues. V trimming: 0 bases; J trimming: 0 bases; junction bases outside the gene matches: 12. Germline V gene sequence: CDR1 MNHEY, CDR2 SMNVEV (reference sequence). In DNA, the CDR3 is TGTGCCAGCAGTTTATCGGGAGGGGACAGGGCCAGGAGCTCCTACGAGCAGTACTTC. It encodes CASSLSGGDRARSSYEQYF.

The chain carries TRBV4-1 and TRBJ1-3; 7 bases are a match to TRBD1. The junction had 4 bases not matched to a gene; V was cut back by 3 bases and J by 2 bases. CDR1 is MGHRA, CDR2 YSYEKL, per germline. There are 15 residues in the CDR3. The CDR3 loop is CASSQLGTAGNTIYF. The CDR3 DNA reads TGCGCCAGCAGCCAGCTTGGGACAGCTGGAAACACCATATATTTT.

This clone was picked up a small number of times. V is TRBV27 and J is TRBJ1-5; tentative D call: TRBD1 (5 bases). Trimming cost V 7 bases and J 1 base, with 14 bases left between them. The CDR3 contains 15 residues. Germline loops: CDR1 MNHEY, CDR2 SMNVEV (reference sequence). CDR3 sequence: CASKPREGSNQPQHF. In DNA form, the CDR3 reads TGTGCCAGCAAACCCAGGGAGGGGAGCAATCAGCCCCAGCATTTT.

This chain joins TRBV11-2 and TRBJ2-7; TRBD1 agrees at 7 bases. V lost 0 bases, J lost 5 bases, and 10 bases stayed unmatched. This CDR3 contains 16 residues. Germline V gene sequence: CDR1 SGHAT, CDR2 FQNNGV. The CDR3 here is CASSLEGGRARDEQYF. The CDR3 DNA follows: TGTGCCAGCAGCTTAGAAGGGGGCCGCGCCCGGGACGAGCAGTACTTC.

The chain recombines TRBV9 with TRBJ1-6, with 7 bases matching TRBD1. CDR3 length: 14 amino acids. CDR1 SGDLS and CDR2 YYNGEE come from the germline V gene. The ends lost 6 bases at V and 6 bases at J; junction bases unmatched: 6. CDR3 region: CASNSGGSNSPLHF. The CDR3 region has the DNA TGTGCCAGCAACTCAGGGGGAAGTAATTCACCCCTCCACTTT.

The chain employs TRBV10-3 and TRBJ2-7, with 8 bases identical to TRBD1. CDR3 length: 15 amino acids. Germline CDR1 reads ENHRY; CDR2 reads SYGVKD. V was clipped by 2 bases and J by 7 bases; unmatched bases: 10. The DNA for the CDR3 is TGTGCCATCAGTGAGCCGAGACAGGGGTTGAGGGAGCAGTACTTC. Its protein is CAISEPRQGLREQYF.

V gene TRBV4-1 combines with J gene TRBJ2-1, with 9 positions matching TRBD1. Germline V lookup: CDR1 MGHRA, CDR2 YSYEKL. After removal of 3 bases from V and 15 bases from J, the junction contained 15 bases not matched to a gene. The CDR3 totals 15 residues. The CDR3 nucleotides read TGCGCCAGCAGCCACGGACAGGGGACGTTGGAGCCAGGGTTCTTC. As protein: CASSHGQGTLEPGFF.

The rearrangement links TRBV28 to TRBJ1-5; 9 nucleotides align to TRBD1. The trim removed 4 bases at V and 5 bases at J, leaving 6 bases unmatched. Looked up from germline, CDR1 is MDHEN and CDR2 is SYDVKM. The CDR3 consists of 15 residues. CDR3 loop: CASSSRQGVHQPQHF. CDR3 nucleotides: TGTGCCAGCAGTTCCAGACAGGGGGTTCATCAGCCCCAGCATTTT.

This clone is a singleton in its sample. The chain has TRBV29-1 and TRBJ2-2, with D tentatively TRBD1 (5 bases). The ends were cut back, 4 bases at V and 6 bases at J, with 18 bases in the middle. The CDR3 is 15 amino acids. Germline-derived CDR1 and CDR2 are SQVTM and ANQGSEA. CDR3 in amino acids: CSVVGQGHFPGELFF. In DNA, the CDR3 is TGCAGCGTTGTAGGGCAGGGTCATTTTCCCGGGGAGCTGTTTTTT.

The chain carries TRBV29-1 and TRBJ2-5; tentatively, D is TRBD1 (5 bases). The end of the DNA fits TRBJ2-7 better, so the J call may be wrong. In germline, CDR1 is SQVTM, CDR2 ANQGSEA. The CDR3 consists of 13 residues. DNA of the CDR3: TGCAGCGCCCTTAGGGGTATGTCCTACGAGCAGTACTTC. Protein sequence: CSALRGMSYEQYF.

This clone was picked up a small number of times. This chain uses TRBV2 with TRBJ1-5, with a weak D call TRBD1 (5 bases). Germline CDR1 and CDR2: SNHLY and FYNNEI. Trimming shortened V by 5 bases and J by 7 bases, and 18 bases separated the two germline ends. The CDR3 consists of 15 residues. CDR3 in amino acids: CASSIDQNAGQPQHF. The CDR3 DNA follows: TGTGCCAGCAGTATCGATCAAAATGCAGGGCAGCCCCAGCATTTT.

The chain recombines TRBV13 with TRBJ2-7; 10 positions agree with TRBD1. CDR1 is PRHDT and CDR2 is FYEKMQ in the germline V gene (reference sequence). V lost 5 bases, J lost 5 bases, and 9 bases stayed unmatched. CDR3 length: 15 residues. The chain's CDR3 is CASSPSGTGVHEQYF. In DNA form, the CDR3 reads TGTGCCAGCAGCCCGTCCGGGACAGGGGTCCACGAGCAGTACTTC.

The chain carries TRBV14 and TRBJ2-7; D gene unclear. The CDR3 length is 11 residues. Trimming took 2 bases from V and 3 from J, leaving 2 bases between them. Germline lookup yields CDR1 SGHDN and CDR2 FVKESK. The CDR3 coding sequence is TGTGCCAGCAGCCAATACTACGAGCAGTACTTC. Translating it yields CASSQYYEQYF.

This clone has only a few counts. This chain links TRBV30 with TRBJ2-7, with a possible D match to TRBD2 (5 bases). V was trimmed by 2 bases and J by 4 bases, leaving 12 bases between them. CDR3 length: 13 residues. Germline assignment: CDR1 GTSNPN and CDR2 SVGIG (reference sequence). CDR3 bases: TGTGCCTGGAGTCCGAGGGCCAAATACGAGCAGTACTTC. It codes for CAWSPRAKYEQYF.

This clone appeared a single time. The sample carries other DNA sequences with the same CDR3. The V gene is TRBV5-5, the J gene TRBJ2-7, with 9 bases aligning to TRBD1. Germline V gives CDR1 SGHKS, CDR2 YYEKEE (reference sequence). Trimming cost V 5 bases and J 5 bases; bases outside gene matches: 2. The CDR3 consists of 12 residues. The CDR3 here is CASSHRGHEQYF. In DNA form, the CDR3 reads TGTGCCAGCAGTCACAGGGGGCACGAGCAGTACTTC.

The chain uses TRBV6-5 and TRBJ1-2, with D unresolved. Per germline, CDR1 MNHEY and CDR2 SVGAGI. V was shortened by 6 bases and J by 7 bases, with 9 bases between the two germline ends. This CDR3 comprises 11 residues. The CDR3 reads CASRGVVGYTF. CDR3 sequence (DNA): TGTGCCAGCAGGGGAGTTGTTGGCTACACCTTC.

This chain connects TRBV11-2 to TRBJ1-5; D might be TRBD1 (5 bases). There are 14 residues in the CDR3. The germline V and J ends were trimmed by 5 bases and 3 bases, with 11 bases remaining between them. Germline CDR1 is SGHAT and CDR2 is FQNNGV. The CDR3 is CASSKGNTNQPQHF. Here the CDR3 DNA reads TGTGCCAGCAGCAAGGGGAACACCAATCAGCCCCAGCATTTT.

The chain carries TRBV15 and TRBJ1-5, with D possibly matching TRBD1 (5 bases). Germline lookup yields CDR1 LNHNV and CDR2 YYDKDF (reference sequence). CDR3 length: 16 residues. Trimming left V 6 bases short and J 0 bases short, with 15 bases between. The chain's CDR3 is CATREGGALSNQPQHF. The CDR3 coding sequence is TGTGCCACCAGGGAGGGAGGGGCACTTAGCAATCAGCCCCAGCATTTT.

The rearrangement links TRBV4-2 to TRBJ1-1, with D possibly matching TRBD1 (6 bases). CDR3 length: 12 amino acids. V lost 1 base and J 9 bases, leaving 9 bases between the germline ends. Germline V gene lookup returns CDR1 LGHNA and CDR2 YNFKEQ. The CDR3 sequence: CASSQGDIKAFF. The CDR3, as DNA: TGTGCCAGCAGCCAAGGGGACATAAAAGCTTTCTTT.

CDR3 bases: TGTGCCAGCAGCTCCGGCGAGGGGGAACAAGAGACCCAGTACTTC. It codes for CASSSGEGEQETQYF. This rearrangement joins TRBV11-2 to TRBJ2-5; the D gene is possibly TRBD1 (6 bases). Germline V gene lookup returns CDR1 SGHAT and CDR2 FQNNGV. This CDR3 region has 15 residues. The V end lost 4 bases, the J end lost 2 bases, and 14 bases lay between the germline ends.

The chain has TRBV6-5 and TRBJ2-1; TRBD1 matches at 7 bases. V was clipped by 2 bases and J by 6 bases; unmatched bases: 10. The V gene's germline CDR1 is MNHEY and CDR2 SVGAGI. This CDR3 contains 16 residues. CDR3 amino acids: CASSYRAGGLGNEQFF. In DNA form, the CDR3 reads TGTGCCAGCAGTTACAGGGCAGGGGGTCTCGGCAATGAGCAGTTCTTC.

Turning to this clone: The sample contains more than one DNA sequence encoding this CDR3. The CDR3, as DNA: TGTGCCAGCAGTTCGACAGGGGATAATGGCTACACCTTC. It encodes CASSSTGDNGYTF. The V gene is TRBV28, the J gene TRBJ1-2, with TRBD1 matching 8 bases. Trimming at V came to 4 bases and at J to 6 bases, leaving 4 bases not matched to a gene. Germline CDR1 reads MDHEN; CDR2 reads SYDVKM. CDR3 size: 13 residues.

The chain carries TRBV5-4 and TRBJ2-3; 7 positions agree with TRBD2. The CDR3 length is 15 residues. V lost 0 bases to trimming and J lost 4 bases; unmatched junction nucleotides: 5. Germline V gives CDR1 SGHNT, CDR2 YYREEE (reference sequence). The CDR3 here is CASSLVGAGADTQYF. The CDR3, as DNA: TGTGCCAGCAGCTTGGTTGGGGCGGGGGCAGATACGCAGTATTTT.